This paragraph covers one TCR beta chain sequence. Antigen specificity is unknown. The data derive from a study of shared clonotypes between healthy human individuals. Study-wide findings and caveats: Lower generation probabilities were found for non-shared clonotypes than for those shared by all four donors. An anticipated effect of sequencing depth on clonotype sharing among donors was recognized. Shared clonotypes: 4.5% to 6.5% naive CD4, about 3.5% naive CD8, 2.3% memory CD4, 0.35% to 0.5% memory CD8.

In the original workflow: As immunoSEQ supplied junction-only sequences (without quality scores), filtering differed. Libraries were prepared by immunoSEQ multiplex PCR; TCRdb keeps only in-frame clonotypes and omits some of them. Clone size and V and J calls were adopted from that table, with D and trimming inferred from the DNA. This sample yields hundreds of thousands of clones, of which 73% are seen a single time; around 9.3% belongs to the top ten. Sequencing input: memory CD4+ T cells sorted from blood. Subset meaning: CD45RA-negative fraction. The receptor was isolated from a man in his thirties or forties in good health.

CDR3 in DNA: TGTGCCAGCAGTTACCCATTTGTACAGGGGGACTATGGCTACACCTTC. Its translation is CASSYPFVQGDYGYTF. The chain joins TRBV6-6 to TRBJ1-2; 8 bases are shared with TRBD1. Germline CDR1 MNHNY, CDR2 SVGAGI (reference sequence). The CDR3 covers 16 residues. Trimming cost V 2 bases and J 3 bases; bases outside gene matches: 8.